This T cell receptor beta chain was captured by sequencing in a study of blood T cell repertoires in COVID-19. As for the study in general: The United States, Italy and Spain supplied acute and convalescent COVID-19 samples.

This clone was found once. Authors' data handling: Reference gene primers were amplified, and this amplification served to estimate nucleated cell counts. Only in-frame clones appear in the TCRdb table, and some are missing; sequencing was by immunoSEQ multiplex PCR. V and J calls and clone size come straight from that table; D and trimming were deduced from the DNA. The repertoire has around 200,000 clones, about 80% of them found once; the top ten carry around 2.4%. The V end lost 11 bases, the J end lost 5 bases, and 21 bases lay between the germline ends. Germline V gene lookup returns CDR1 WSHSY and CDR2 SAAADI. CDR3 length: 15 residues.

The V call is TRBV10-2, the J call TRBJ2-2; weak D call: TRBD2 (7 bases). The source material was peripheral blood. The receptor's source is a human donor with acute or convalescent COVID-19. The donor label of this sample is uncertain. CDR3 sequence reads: CAGGGGRGNTGELFF. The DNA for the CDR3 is TGCGCCGGAGGGGGGGGCAGGGGAAATACCGGGGAGCTGTTTTTT.